This TCR beta chain was recorded in a study of cytomegalovirus exposure and HLA in healthy donors. The wider study: In terms of ancestry, the Caucasian-associated cluster contained about four fifths of the roughly 400 genotyped donors.

Healthy bone marrow donors made up the donors. Overall study results and limits: When the data were analyzed later, several of the most significant clusters appeared to be linked to common viral pathogens. There were some V segments, including TRBV6-2 and TRBV6-3, excluded as indistinguishable.

The PCR made use of 60 Vbeta and 13 Jbeta primers. The repertoire was sequenced with immunoSEQ multiplex PCR; TCRdb's copy has only in-frame clones and lacks some. The sample includes some 200,000 clones, 70% to 80% of them seen just once. Germline-derived CDR1 and CDR2 are SGHAT and FQNNGV. The CDR3 length is 14 residues. V was trimmed by 5 bases and J by 7 bases, leaving 14 bases between them. Points on this clone: Its antigen remains unknown.

The source of this sequence is a girl aged 5 to 17 in good health and CMV-seropositive. Material: PBMCs. The chain joins TRBV11-2 to TRBJ1-4, with D perhaps TRBD1 (5 bases). CDR3 bases: TGTGCCAGCAGCCTCGACAGAGCTTCTGAAAAACTGTTTTTT. Amino acid sequence: CASSLDRASEKLFF.